This T cell receptor (beta chain) is drawn from a study of identical twins. Whole-study results and caveats: Insertions ran lower in abundant cord blood beta clonotypes, though not in memory repertoires.

Via MiXCR, TCRdb re-called the 5' RACE reads, giving one row per CDR3 protein. The data show some 190,000 distinct CDR3 sequences, around a sixth seen once. Regarding this clonotype: The antigen is undetermined.

The CDR3 spans 14 residues. The germline V gene has CDR1 KGHDR and CDR2 SFDVKD. V lost 6 bases, J lost 8 bases, and 4 bases stayed unmatched. This same sample was also taken into another study, of T cells expressing NK-cell markers.

The TCR was taken from a woman aged 18-29 years in good health. V and J are TRBV24-1 and TRBJ2-1; 12 bases fit TRBD2. Source material: CD8+ T cells sorted from blood. The chain's CDR3 is CATSQTSGSDEQFF. The CDR3 coding sequence is TGTGCCACCAGTCAGACTAGCGGGAGCGATGAGCAGTTCTTC.